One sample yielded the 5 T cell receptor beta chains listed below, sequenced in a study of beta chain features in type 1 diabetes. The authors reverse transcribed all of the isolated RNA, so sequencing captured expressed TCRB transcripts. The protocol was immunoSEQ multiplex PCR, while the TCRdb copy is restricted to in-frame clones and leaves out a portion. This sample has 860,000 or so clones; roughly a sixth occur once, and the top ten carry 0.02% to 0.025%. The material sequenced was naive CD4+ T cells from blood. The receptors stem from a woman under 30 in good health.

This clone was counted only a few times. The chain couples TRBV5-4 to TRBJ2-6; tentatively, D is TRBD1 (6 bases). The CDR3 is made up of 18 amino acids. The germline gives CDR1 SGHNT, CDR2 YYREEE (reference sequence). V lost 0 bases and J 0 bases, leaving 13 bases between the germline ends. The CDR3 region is CASSLGGGFDSGANVLTF. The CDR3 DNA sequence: TGTGCCAGCAGCTTGGGAGGGGGTTTCGACTCTGGGGCCAACGTCCTGACTTTC.

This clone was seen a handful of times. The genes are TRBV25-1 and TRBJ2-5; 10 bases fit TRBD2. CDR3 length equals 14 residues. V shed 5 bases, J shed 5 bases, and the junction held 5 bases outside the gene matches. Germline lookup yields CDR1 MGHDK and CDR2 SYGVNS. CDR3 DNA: TGTGCCAGCAGTATTCTAGCGGGAGATGAGACCCAGTACTTC. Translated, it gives CASSILAGDETQYF. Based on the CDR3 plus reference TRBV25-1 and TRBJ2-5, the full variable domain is EADIYQTPRYLVIGTGKKITLECSQTMGHDKMYWYQQDPGMELHLIHYSYGVNSTEKGDLSSESTVSRIRTEHFPLTLESARPSHTSQYLCASSILAGDETQYFGPGTRLLVL.

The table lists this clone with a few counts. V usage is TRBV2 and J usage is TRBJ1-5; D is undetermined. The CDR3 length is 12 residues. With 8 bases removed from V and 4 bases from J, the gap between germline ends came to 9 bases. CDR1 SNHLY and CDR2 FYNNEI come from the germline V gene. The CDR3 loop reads CASRSENQPQHF. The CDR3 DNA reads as TGTGCCAGCCGGTCAGAAAATCAGCCCCAGCATTTT. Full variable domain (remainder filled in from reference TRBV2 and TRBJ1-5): EPEVTQTPSHQVTQMGQEVILRCVPISNHLYFYWYRQILGQKVEFLVSFYNNEISEKSEIFDDQFSVERPDGSNFTLKIRSTKLEDSAMYFCASRSENQPQHFGDGTRLSIL.

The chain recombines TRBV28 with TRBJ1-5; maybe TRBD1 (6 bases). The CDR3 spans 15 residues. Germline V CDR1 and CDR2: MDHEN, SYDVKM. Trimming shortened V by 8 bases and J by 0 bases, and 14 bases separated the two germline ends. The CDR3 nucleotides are TGTGCCAGCCAAGCAGGGGCGGTTAGCAATCAGCCCCAGCATTTT. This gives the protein CASQAGAVSNQPQHF.

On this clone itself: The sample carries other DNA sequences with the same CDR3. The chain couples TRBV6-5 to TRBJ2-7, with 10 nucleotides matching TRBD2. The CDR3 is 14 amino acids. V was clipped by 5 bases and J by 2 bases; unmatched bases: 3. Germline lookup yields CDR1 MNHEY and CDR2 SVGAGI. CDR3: CASSLSGRTYEQYF. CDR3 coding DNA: TGTGCCAGCAGTCTTAGCGGGAGGACCTACGAGCAGTACTTC.